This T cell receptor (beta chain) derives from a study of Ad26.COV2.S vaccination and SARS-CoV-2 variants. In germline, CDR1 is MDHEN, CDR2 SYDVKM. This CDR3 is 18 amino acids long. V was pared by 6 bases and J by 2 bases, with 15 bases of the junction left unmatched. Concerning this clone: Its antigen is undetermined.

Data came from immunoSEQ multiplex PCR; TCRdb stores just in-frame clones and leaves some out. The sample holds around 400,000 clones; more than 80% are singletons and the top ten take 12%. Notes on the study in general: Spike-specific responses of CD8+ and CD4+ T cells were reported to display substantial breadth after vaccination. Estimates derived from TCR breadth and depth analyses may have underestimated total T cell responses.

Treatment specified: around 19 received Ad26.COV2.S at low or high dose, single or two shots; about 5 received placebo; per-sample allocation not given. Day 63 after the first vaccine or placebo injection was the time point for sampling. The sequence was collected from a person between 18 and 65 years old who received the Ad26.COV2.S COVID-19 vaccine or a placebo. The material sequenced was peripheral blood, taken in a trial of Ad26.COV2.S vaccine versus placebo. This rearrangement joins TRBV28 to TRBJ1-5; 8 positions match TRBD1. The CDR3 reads CASSKDRVFGDGNQPQHF. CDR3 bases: TGTGCCAGCAGCAAGGACAGGGTATTCGGAGATGGCAATCAGCCCCAGCATTTT.